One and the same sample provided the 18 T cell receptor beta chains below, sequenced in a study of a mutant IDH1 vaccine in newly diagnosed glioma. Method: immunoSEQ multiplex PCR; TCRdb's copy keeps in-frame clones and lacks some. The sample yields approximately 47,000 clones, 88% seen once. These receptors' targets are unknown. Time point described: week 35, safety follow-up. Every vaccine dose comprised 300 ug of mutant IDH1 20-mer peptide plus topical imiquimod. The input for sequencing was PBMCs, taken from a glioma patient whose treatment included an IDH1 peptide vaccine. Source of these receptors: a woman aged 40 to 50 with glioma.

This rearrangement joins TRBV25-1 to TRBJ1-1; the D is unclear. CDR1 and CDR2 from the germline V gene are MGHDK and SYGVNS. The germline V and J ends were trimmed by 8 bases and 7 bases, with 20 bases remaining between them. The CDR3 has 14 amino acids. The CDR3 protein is CASSPPGRVFEAFF. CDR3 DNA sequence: TGTGCCAGCTCCCCACCAGGCAGAGTATTTGAAGCTTTCTTT.

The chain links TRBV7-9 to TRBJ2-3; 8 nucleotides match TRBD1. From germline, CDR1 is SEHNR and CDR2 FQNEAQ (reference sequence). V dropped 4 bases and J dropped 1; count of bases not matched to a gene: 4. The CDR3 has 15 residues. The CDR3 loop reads CASSWLGQGTDTQYF. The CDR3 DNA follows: TGTGCCAGCAGCTGGTTGGGACAGGGCACAGATACGCAGTATTTT.

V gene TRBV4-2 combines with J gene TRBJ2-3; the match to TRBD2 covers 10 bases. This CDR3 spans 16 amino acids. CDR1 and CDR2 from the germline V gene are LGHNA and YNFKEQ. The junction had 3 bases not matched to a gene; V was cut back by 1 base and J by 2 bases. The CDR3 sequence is CASSQALAGDTDTQYF. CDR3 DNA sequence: TGTGCCAGCAGCCAAGCGCTAGCGGGGGACACAGATACGCAGTATTTT.

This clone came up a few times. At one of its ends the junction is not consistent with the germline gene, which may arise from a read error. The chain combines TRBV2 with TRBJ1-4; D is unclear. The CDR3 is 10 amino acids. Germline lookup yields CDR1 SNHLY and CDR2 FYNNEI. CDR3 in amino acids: CASSGPSPAF. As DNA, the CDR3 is TGTGCCAGCAGTGGACCATCCCCCGCTTTT.

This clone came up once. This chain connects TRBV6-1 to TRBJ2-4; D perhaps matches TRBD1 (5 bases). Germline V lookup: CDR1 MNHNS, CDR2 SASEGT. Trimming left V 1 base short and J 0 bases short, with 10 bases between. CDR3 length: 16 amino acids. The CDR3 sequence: CASSEGGIVAKNIQYF. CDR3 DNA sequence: TGTGCCAGCAGTGAAGGGGGCATTGTAGCCAAAAACATTCAGTACTTC.

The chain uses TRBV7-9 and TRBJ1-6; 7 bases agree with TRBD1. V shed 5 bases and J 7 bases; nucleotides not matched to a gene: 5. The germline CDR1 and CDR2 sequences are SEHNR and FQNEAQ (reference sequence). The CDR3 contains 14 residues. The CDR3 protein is CASSPQGSNSPLHF. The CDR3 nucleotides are TGTGCCAGCAGCCCACAGGGGTCCAATTCACCCCTCCACTTT.

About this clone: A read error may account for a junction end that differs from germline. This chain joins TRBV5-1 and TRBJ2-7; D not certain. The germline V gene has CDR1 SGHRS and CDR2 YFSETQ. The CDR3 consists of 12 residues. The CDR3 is CASSYDGKSDNF. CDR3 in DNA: TGCGCCAGCAGCTACGACGGAAAATCCGATAACTTC.

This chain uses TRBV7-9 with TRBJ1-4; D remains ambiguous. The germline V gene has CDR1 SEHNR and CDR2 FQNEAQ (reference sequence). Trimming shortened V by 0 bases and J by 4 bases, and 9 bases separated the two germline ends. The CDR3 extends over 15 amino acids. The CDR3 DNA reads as TGTGCCAGCAGCTTAGCAGGCGGATATAATGAAAAACTGTTTTTT. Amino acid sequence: CASSLAGGYNEKLFF.

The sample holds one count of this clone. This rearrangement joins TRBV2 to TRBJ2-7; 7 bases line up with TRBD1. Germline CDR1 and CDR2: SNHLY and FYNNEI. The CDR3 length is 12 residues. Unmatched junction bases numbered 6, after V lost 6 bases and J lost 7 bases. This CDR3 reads CASSSQGIEQYF. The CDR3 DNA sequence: TGTGCCAGCAGCTCACAGGGGATAGAGCAGTACTTC.

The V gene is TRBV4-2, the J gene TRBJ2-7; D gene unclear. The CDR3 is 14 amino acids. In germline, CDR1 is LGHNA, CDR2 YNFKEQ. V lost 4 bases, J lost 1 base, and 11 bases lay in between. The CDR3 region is CASSPRLASYEQYF. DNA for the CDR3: TGTGCCAGCAGCCCCCGACTGGCTTCCTACGAGCAGTACTTC.

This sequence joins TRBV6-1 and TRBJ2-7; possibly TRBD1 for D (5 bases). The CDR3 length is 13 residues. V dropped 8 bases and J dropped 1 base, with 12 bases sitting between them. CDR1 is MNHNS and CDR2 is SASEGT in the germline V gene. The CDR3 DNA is TGTGCCAGCCTATGGGGCAGATCCTACGAGCAGTACTTC. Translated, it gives CASLWGRSYEQYF.

The CDR3 coding sequence is TGTGCCTGGAGGACTCGGACGGGATTTAATGAAAAACTGTTTTTT. This codes for CAWRTRTGFNEKLFF. The rearrangement uses TRBV30 and TRBJ1-4; no firm D call. Trimming removed 3 bases from V and 4 bases from J, with 15 bases in between. Germline CDR1 reads GTSNPN; CDR2 reads SVGIG (reference sequence). The CDR3 length is 15 residues.

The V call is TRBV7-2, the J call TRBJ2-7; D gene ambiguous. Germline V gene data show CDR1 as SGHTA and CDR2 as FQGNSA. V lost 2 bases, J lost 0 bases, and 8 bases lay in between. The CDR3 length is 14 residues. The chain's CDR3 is CASSLRAASYEQYF. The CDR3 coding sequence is TGTGCCAGCAGCTTACGGGCAGCCTCCTACGAGCAGTACTTC.

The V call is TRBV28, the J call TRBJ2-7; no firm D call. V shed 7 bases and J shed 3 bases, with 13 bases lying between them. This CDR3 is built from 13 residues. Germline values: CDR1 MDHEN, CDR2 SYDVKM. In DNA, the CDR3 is TGTGCCAGCATAGCCGCTTCGGGCTACGAGCAGTACTTC. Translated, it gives CASIAASGYEQYF.

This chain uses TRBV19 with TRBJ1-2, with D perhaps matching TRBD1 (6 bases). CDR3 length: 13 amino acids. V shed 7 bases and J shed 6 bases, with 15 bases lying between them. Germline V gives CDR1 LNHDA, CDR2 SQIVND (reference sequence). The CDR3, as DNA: TGTGCCAGTACCCCACGACAGGCCAATGGCTACACCTTC. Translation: CASTPRQANGYTF.

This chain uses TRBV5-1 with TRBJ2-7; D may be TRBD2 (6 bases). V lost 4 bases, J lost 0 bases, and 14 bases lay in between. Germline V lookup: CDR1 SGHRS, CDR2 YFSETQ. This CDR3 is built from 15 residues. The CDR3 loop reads CASSLTPGVSYEQYF. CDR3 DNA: TGCGCCAGCAGCCTCACACCGGGAGTCTCCTACGAGCAGTACTTC.

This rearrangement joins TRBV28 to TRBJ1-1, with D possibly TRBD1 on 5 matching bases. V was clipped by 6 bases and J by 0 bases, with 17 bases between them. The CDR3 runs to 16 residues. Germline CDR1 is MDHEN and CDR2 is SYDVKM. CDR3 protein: CASSWGGLYMNTEAFF. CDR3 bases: TGTGCCAGCAGCTGGGGCGGGCTTTATATGAACACTGAAGCTTTCTTT.

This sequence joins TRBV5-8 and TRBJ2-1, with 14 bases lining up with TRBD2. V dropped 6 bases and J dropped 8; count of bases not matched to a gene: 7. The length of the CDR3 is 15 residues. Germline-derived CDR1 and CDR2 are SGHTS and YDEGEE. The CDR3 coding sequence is TGTGCCAGCACCGGGACTAGCGGGAGTTCTGATGAGCAGTTCTTC. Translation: CASTGTSGSSDEQFF. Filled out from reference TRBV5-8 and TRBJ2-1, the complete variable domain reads EAGVTQSPTHLIKTRGQQATLRCSPISGHTSVYWYQQALGLGLQFLLWYDEGEERNRGNFPPRFSGRQFPNYSSELNVNALELEDSALYLCASTGTSGSSDEQFFGPGTRLTVL.